This TCR beta chain was sequenced in a study of T cells in Graves' hyperthyroidism and ophthalmopathy (dated by TCRdb to about 2019). Study-wide context: TCR V-J signatures able to tell the groups apart were searched for in a discovery cohort of 90 to 100 patients, of whom around 42 had Graves' ophthalmopathy and roughly 59 had stable Graves' hyperthyroidism. An independent validation cohort of 18 to 20 hyperthyroidism patients and about 15 patients who later progressed to ophthalmopathy tested prospective prediction of ophthalmopathy. The 75 to 100 discovery patients were divided at random into training and test sets in a 7:3 ratio. In addition, the study compared T-cell repertoires in thyroid tissue and in blood from six Graves' hyperthyroidism patients. Once sampling was done, hyperthyroidism patients were given methimazole at a starting dose of 30 mg daily, whereas ophthalmopathy patients were given high-dose intravenous methylprednisolone. TCR Vbeta CDR3 sequencing of 120 to 150 peripheral blood samples (approximately 44 ophthalmopathy, about 74 hyperthyroidism and roughly 17 progressor patients) is reported in the paper.

Any patient with an uncontrolled infection, another autoimmune disease, pregnancy or lactation was excluded. Clinical symptoms, serum thyroxine and TRAb, thyroid ultrasound, and orbital computed tomography formed the basis for the diagnoses. Total RNA was extracted with Trizol reagent, and quality was checked on an Agilent 2100 Bioanalyzer. Spanning cysteine to phenylalanine, the CDR3 consists of 12 amino acids. The only DNA kept is the CDR3, 36 bases in frame from the first base. Relative to germline, V is 10 bases shorter and J is 3 bases shorter, with 12 bases between their ends. CDR1 and CDR2, per the germline V gene (reference sequence), are LNHDA and SQIVND. With regard to this clonotype: Its antigen remains unidentified. No clone much larger than this one lies a single base away; base qualities are absent.

Beyond this particular receptor, the publication reports: In validation, the model predicted progression to ophthalmopathy with over 65% sensitivity and less than 80% specificity, a median of about 6.7 months before onset. No statistical method was used to fix the sample size in advance, and group allocation was not hidden from the investigators. A model built on a 13 V-J signature distinguished ophthalmopathy from stable hyperthyroidism, reaching 87.88% sensitivity and about 81% specificity in cross-validation and 80%/75% in testing. Most expanded thyroid clonotypes (frequency above 0.001) were also found in blood, which suggests that blood repertoires may mirror thyroid immune responses.

Amplification of TCR beta CDR3 regions was carried out from RNA transcripts. For the first round of RT-PCR on the TCR CDR3, the HTBI primer set was used together with the Qiagen OneStep RT-PCR kit. The libraries were constructed in a second round of multiplex PCR and then size-selected and purified. The libraries were sequenced on an Illumina HiSeq2000 using paired-end 100 bp reads. Per the authors' processing: SOAPnuke was used to process the raw data, with reads discarded if the reads contained adapters or uncalled bases, had a mean Phred below 15, or lacked an exact constant-primer or identifier match. COPE v1.2.5 was used to merge high-quality paired reads, and clonotypes were defined as unique nucleotide sequences. Clonotypes were aligned to IMGT TRBV, TRBD and TRBJ reference segments using MiTCR v1.1. The analysis was restricted to V-J combinations with a frequency above 0.0001, which together covered about 99% of the repertoires. A TCS score was defined as the ratio of F50 (clonal expansion) to E x V (chaos), with BLOSUM62-based TCRdist applied between CDR3 peptides within each V-J. Welch's t-statistics and random forest reduced fewer than 550 V-J features to 13, which were used in a naive Bayes classifier (R e1071). The similarity between thyroid and blood repertoires was quantified using the Morisita-Horn index. TCRdb reprocessed the public reads (quality trimming at Q25 with fastp, clone calling with MiXCR) and kept in-frame beta chains. CDR3 protein sequences are deduplicated, and each keeps its most common genes and DNA. It is TCRdb's table, rather than the study itself, that gives the V and J calls and clone size. In all, the sample holds roughly 570,000 distinct CDR3 sequences, and roughly 46% of those were seen once. Jointly, the top ten make up around a fifth of the sample.

This TCR came from an adult woman with Graves' disease, either hyperthyroidism or ophthalmopathy (not recorded which). Specimen: peripheral blood or thyroid tissue (not recorded which). The chain couples TRBV19 to TRBJ1-2; the D gene is not confidently resolved. In nucleotides, the sequence is TGTGCCACGACCGCTCTCCACTATGGCTACACCTTC. Translated, this gives CATTALHYGYTF.